These T cell receptor beta chains were read from a single sample in a study of radiotherapy plus CTLA-4 blockade in lung cancer. Clones were read by immunoSEQ multiplex PCR, and TCRdb kept only the in-frame ones, dropping some. The sample carries around 71,000 clones, roughly 76% recorded once. The source material was peripheral blood, sampled from a patient treated with radiotherapy plus ipilimumab. The receptors here all came from a human donor with non-small cell lung cancer whose response to radiotherapy plus ipilimumab could not be evaluated. Some clones in this sample may be carry-over from other donors' samples. CDR3s include the opening cysteine and the closing phenylalanine or tryptophan. Fields, in order: D gene, clone size, V gene, J gene, CDR3 DNA, CDR3 protein. A D gene is named only where the DNA matches it firmly. Rows give clone size only sometimes, using once, few, many, or a class for an expanded clone.

.	.	TRBV6-5	TRBJ2-5	TGTGCCAGCAGTTACCTAGGGGGCGCGGGGGAGACCCAGTACTTC	CASSYLGGAGETQYF
TRBD1	.	TRBV5-6	TRBJ2-7	TGTGCCAGCAGCTTACCCGGGACAGGCGCCTACGAGCAGTACTTC	CASSLPGTGAYEQYF
TRBD1	few	TRBV28	TRBJ1-5	TGTGCCAGCACCTATACCGTCGGACAGGGGGCGACTCAGCCCCAGCATTTT	CASTYTVGQGATQPQHF
.	.	TRBV7-2	TRBJ1-2	TGTGCCAGCAGCTCCGGGGGGGCGATCCCCTACTATGGCTACACCTTC	CASSSGGAIPYYGYTF
TRBD1	.	TRBV5-4	TRBJ2-3	TGTGCCAGCAGCTTGGCCGGCAGGGGGCCCACAGATACGCAGTATTTT	CASSLAGRGPTDTQYF
.	.	TRBV18	TRBJ2-7	TGTGCCAGCTCACCAGGACAGTTTTACGAGCAGTACTTC	CASSPGQFYEQYF
TRBD2	.	TRBV6-1	TRBJ2-7	TGTGCCAGCAGTGAACGGCAGGCGGGAGGATCCTACGAGCAGTACTTC	CASSERQAGGSYEQYF
.	.	TRBV6-1	TRBJ2-7	TGTGCCAGCAGTGAATCGGAGCGGGTTTCCTACGAGCAGTACTTC	CASSESERVSYEQYF
TRBD1	.	TRBV18	TRBJ2-3	TGTGCCAGCTCACCGGGACAGGGAATTGGTACGCAGTATTTT	CASSPGQGIGTQYF
TRBD2	.	TRBV5-1	TRBJ2-3	TGCGCCAGCAGCGAACTAGCGGGGGATGTAGATACGCAGTATTTT	CASSELAGDVDTQYF
TRBD2	.	TRBV6-1	TRBJ2-5	TGTGCCAGCACCCAGGGACTAGCCGAAGAGACCCAGTACTTC	CASTQGLAEETQYF
TRBD2	.	TRBV7-2	TRBJ2-1	TGTGCCAGCACCCTTAGCGGGGCCTACAATGAGCAGTTCTTC	CASTLSGAYNEQFF
.	.	TRBV2	TRBJ2-7	TGTGCCAGCAGTGAAGGTTACGAGCAATACTTC	CASSEGYEQYF
.	.	TRBV7-2	TRBJ1-1	TGTGCCAGCAGCCGGACATCAACTGAAGCTTTCTTT	CASSRTSTEAFF
TRBD1	.	TRBV2	TRBJ1-4	TGTGCCAGCAGCCGACAGGGGGCAGGGGAAAAACTGTTTTTT	CASSRQGAGEKLFF
.	.	TRBV28	TRBJ1-2	TGTGCCAGCACCAGGACAGTCCAGAACTATGGCTACACCTTC	CASTRTVQNYGYTF
.	.	TRBV28	TRBJ1-2	TGTGCCAGCAGTTTATATGGAGAGGAGCTTGGCTACACCTTC	CASSLYGEELGYTF
.	once	TRBV30	TRBJ2-5	TGTGCCTGGACCCGGGCGGGGGAGACCCAGTACTTC	CAWTRAGETQYF
.	.	TRBV18	TRBJ1-5	TGTGCCAGCTCAGCATTACAGGGCGACCAGCCCCAGCATTTT	CASSALQGDQPQHF
.	.	TRBV18	TRBJ2-2	TGTGCCAGCTCAACCACCATGGAGGCCGGGGAGCTGTTTTTT	CASSTTMEAGELFF
TRBD1	.	TRBV19	TRBJ1-4	TGTGCCAGTAGGTCAGGGGGGCGCTCAAATGAAAAACTGTTTTTT	CASRSGGRSNEKLFF
.	.	TRBV18	TRBJ1-2	TGTGCCAGCTCACCAGGGGGCGCCGGCTATGGCTACACCTTC	CASSPGGAGYGYTF
.	once	TRBV6-5	TRBJ2-7	TGTGCCAGCAGTTATAAGACAGGGAGGGAGCAGTACTTC	CASSYKTGREQYF
.	.	TRBV7-2	TRBJ1-6	TGTGCCAGCAGCTTAGCGTCCGGGGGAACTAATTCACCCCTCCACTTT	CASSLASGGTNSPLHF
.	.	TRBV6-6	TRBJ2-2	TGTGCCAGCAGCCCAGGGGCCGGGGAGCTGTTTTTT	CASSPGAGELFF
.	.	TRBV5-6	TRBJ1-1	TGTGCCAGCAGCTTGGGAAGCTATAACACTGAAGCTTTCTTT	CASSLGSYNTEAFF
.	.	TRBV28	TRBJ1-5	TGTGCCAGCAGTGGGGGGGCTCGGCAGCCCCAGCATTTT	CASSGGARQPQHF
TRBD1	.	TRBV10-3	TRBJ1-3	TGTGCCATCAGCGGACAGGGCTCTGGAAACACCATATATTTT	CAISGQGSGNTIYF
.	few	TRBV7-2	TRBJ1-1	TGTGCCAGCAGCTTAGAGGGGGAAGCTTTCTTT	CASSLEGEAFF
.	.	TRBV6-5	TRBJ2-2	TGTGCCAGCAGTCCGCCAGCGGGTCCGGGCGGGGAGCTGTTTTTT	CASSPPAGPGGELFF
TRBD1	medium-sized	TRBV19	TRBJ1-1	TGTGCCAGTAGTATGCTGTGGGGGGACAGGTCAAACACTGAAGCTTTCTTT	CASSMLWGDRSNTEAFF
.	.	TRBV5-1	TRBJ2-7	TGCGCCAGCAGCTTATCGGGGTACTACGAGCAGTACTTC	CASSLSGYYEQYF
TRBD1	.	TRBV14	TRBJ2-7	TGTGCCAGCAGCCCTCCGGGACAGGGCCCTGTCGAGCAGTACTTC	CASSPPGQGPVEQYF
.	.	TRBV6-5	TRBJ1-2	TGTGCCAGCAGCCTAACACGGTCAGGAGGCTACACCTTC	CASSLTRSGGYTF
.	few	TRBV18	TRBJ1-1	TGTGCCAGCTCACGGCAGGGCAACACTGAAGCTTTCTTT	CASSRQGNTEAFF
.	.	TRBV28	TRBJ1-6	TGTGCCAGCATCGGGGATAATTCACCCCTCCACTTT	CASIGDNSPLHF
.	.	TRBV5-6	TRBJ2-3	TGTGCCAGCAGCTTGGGACAGTTCACAGATACGCAGTATTTT	CASSLGQFTDTQYF
.	.	TRBV7-2	TRBJ2-1	TGTGCCAGCAGCCTTTCACAGATTAGCTCCTACAATGAGCAGTTCTTC	CASSLSQISSYNEQFF
TRBD1	.	TRBV5-6	TRBJ1-5	TGTGCCAGCAGCTTGGCAATCAGGGGGGATAGCAATCAGCCCCAGCATTTT	CASSLAIRGDSNQPQHF
TRBD1	.	TRBV29-1	TRBJ1-1	TGCAGCACTGGACAGGTGGGCACTGAAGCTTTCTTT	CSTGQVGTEAFF
TRBD1	.	TRBV27	TRBJ2-5	TGTGCCAGCAGACCGCCGGGACAGGGGAACCAAGAGACCCAGTACTTC	CASRPPGQGNQETQYF
TRBD1	.	TRBV9	TRBJ1-1	TGTGCCAGCACCCGGGGGGGACAGGGTGGCACTGAAGCTTTCTTT	CASTRGGQGGTEAFF
TRBD2	.	TRBV30	TRBJ2-7	TGTGCCCTGGTGGCTAGCGGGGGGCCCTACGAGCAGTACTTC	CALVASGGPYEQYF
TRBD2	.	TRBV6-5	TRBJ2-3	TGTGCCAGCAGTTACTCCGGACTAGAGAGTACAGATACGCAGTATTTT	CASSYSGLESTDTQYF
.	.	TRBV5-6	TRBJ1-1	TGTGCCAGCAGCTTCGGGACAAACACTGAAGCTTTCTTT	CASSFGTNTEAFF
TRBD1	few	TRBV7-9	TRBJ1-5	TGTGCCAGCAGCCACGTTCCTACAGGGGCCGGTAGCAATCAGCCCCAGCATTTT	CASSHVPTGAGSNQPQHF
.	.	TRBV18	TRBJ2-7	TGTGCCAGCTCACCAAGTACACCCTCCTACGAGCAGTACTTC	CASSPSTPSYEQYF
.	few	TRBV5-4	TRBJ1-3	TGTGCCAGCAGCGGCCTAGACAGCCCCTCTGGAAACACCATATATTTT	CASSGLDSPSGNTIYF
TRBD2	.	TRBV4-2	TRBJ2-2	TGTGCCAGCAGCCAAGAGGTAGCGGGGGGCGCTTCGGGGGAGCTGTTTTTT	CASSQEVAGGASGELFF
TRBD1	.	TRBV4-3	TRBJ1-5	TGCGCCAGCAGCCAAGTCACAGGGGATCGTCAGCCCCAGCATTTT	CASSQVTGDRQPQHF
.	.	TRBV15	TRBJ1-5	TGTGCCACCAGAGACAGGCGAAATCAGCCCCAGCATTTT	CATRDRRNQPQHF
.	medium-sized	TRBV5-4	TRBJ2-3	TGTGCCAGCAGCTTGGAGGAGGCTAGCACAGATACGCAGTATTTT	CASSLEEASTDTQYF
TRBD1	few	TRBV27	TRBJ2-2	TGTGCCAGCAGTTCGGACAGGGGGCATGGGGAGCTGTTTTTT	CASSSDRGHGELFF
TRBD1	.	TRBV6-1	TRBJ1-6	TGTGCCAGCAGTCCCACAGGGGTTTCACCCCTCCACTTT	CASSPTGVSPLHF
.	.	TRBV7-7	TRBJ2-5	TGTGCTAGCAGCTACGGTGAGGGTAGGGAGACCCAGTACTTC	CASSYGEGRETQYF